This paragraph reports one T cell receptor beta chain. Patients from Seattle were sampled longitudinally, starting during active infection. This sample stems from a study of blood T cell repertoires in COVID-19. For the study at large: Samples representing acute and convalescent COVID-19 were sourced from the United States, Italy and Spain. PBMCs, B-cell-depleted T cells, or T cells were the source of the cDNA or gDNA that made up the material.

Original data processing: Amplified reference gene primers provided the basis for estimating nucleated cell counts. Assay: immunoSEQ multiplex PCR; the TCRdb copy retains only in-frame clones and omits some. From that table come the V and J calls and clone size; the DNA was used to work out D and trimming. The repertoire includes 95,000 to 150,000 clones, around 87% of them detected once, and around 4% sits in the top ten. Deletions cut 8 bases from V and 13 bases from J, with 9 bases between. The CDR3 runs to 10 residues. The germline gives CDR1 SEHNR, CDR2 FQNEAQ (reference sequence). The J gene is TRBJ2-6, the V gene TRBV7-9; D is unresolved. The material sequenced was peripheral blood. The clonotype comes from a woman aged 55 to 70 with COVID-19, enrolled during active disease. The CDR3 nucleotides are TGTGCCAGCCCGCCCGGGGTCCTGACTTTC. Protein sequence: CASPPGVLTF.